This T cell receptor beta chain was recorded in a study of T cell repertoires in cytomegalovirus infection. Study-wide results and limits: Across the ex vivo response, the dominant clonotypes were HLA-C-restricted CMV-specific TCR beta clonotypes.

This clonotype showed up many times. The antigen is not known. V was clipped by 6 bases and J by 3 bases; unmatched bases: 2. Germline V gene data show CDR1 as MGHRA and CDR2 as YSYEKL. The CDR3 has 13 amino acids. TCRdb re-called the reads through MiXCR, storing one row per CDR3 protein. The sample lists a few hundred thousand distinct CDR3 sequences, approximately 30% occurring once. The chain combines TRBV4-1 with TRBJ2-7, with 10 bases fitting TRBD1. The sequenced sample was cultured PBMCs, obtained from culture after CMV antigen stimulation. The receptor comes from a human donor in good health (CMV status not recorded). Some clones in this sample may be carry-over from other donors' samples. CDR3 nucleotides: TGCGCCAGCAGTCGGGACAGGGGCTACGAGCAGTACTTC. This gives the protein CASSRDRGYEQYF.